This TCR beta chain was obtained from a study of blood T cell repertoires in COVID-19. Study-wide context: Sources were T cells, B-cell-depleted T cells, or PBMCs; the material itself was cDNA or gDNA.

The CDR3 sequence is 15 residues long. V shed 0 bases and J shed 1 base, with 6 bases lying between them. The V gene's germline CDR1 is SGHVS and CDR2 FNYEAQ. Study members were between roughly 18 and 100 years old and lived in 24 US regions. As processed by the authors: Estimation of nucleated cell counts relied on the amplification of reference gene primers. TCRdb's copy holds only in-frame clones and misses some; the assay was immunoSEQ multiplex PCR. The V and J calls and clone size were taken over from that table, and D and trimming were inferred from the DNA. In the table there are some 190,000 clones, approximately 84% of which are singletons.

Sequenced material: PBMCs or T cells enriched from blood (not recorded which). The J gene is TRBJ1-4, the V gene TRBV7-6; D remains ambiguous. This TCR was recovered from a woman younger than 45 who had recovered from COVID-19. CDR3 sequence (DNA): TGTGCCAGCAGCTTAGCGGCAGGAACTAATGAAAAACTGTTTTTT. Its translation is CASSLAAGTNEKLFF.